The sequence of this TCR beta chain was determined in a study of blood T cells in healthy people across ages (dated by TCRdb to the mid-2010s). Turning to the overall study: In model experiments, template switching captured about one uniquely barcoded TCR beta cDNA molecule for every two T cells. The study measured age-related changes in TCR beta repertoire diversity using deep sequencing normalized with unique cDNA molecular identifiers. The study analyzed two additional independent replicas of 1 million unique cDNA reads from the same blood draw for two donors, one aged 18 to 30 and one aged 80 or older. The donors were divided into four age groups: young (average about 15 years), middle-aged (approximately 39), aged (about 60) and long-lived (around 80). To avoid experimental bias, donors of different ages were randomly spread across the sequencing lanes.

For this clonotype: Its antigen has not been determined. Base qualities are missing; no much larger clone stands one base away.

The library was prepared using 5' RACE. The listed sequencing device is Illumina HiSeq 2500. A second PCR of about 6 to 11 cycles was performed with a sample-barcoded 5' primer and a J-beta primer mix. A template-switch 5' adaptor carrying 12 random nucleotides introduced a unique molecular identifier onto each TCR beta cDNA molecule. Each sample yielded at least 3 million CDR3-containing paired-end reads. First-strand cDNA synthesis was performed from all RNA using the Mint cDNA synthesis kit, with priming by a TRBC-specific oligonucleotide. After uracil-DNA glycosylase treatment, a first 18-cycle PCR used universal primers M1SS and BC2_uni_R on all cDNA. As for the original processing: For normalization, 1 million high-quality reads, each with a distinct molecular identifier, were randomly selected from each sample. Reads sharing molecular identifiers were discarded rather than binned into consensus sequences. MiTCR, with a Q25 quality threshold and the strictest error-elimination algorithm, was used for CDR3 identification, clonotype clustering and error correction. A nonparametric unseen species model with Euler transformation was used to estimate a lower bound on total TCR beta diversity. The public reads were run again by TCRdb, first through fastp at Q25 and then through MiXCR, and only productive beta chains were kept. Entries are consolidated by CDR3 protein sequence, retaining the most common genes and DNA. These V and J calls derive from TCRdb rather than the authors' analysis. The sample yields some 1.4 million distinct CDR3 sequences; approximately 38% were counted once. Approximately 7.9% of the sample goes to the ten largest clones.

The investigation overall reported the following: The percentage of naive T cells measured by flow cytometry correlated strongly with observed TCR beta diversity. Conclusive comparison of naive and antigen-experienced compartments was prevented by the profiling of bulk unsorted PBMCs. Compared with the aged group, the long-lived group had more naive CD4+ T cells, fewer expanded clones and increased TCR diversity, suggesting age selection. Observed TCR beta diversity per million T cells fell roughly linearly with age, and a significant reduction was already apparent by age around 40. The CMV infection status of donors was not known, potentially confounding age-related changes in expanded clonotypes. Estimates of total diversity based on one million sequenced T cells were regarded as lower bounds and as underestimates.

The roughly 39 donors, aged about 6 to 95 years, were systemically healthy Caucasian individuals from Russia. About 10 milliliters of peripheral blood were drawn from each donor into EDTA-treated Vacutainer tubes. Ficoll-Paque density-gradient centrifugation was used to isolate PBMCs, with at least 6.5 million per sample. Trizol reagent was used to extract total RNA from the PBMCs, yielding at least 6 micrograms per sample. Naive CD45RAhigh/CD27high T cell percentages were measured by flow cytometry on a PBMC aliquot from every donor. The origin of this receptor is a woman under 30 in good health. What was sequenced was blood.

The CDR3 protein is CTSSQKRLAGGYEQYF. The DNA reads TGCACCAGCAGCCAAAAGAGACTAGCGGGAGGTTACGAGCAGTACTTC. Recombination joined TRBV1 with TRBJ2-5; the D call in the table, TRBD2, was not verified against the DNA. The J call is doubtful: the DNA matches TRBJ2-7 better. TRBV1 is flagged as a pseudogene. Reading from cysteine to phenylalanine, the CDR3 counts 16 amino acids. Of all the DNA, just the CDR3 is kept, 48 bases in frame from base 1.